This T cell receptor beta chain was sequenced for a study of cytomegalovirus exposure and HLA in healthy donors. Trimming at V came to 6 bases and at J to 4 bases, leaving 3 bases not matched to a gene. From germline, CDR1 is SNHLY and CDR2 FYNNEI. The CDR3 contains 13 residues. About this clone: The antigen is unknown.

Regarding the study as a whole: Later on, a genetic analysis was performed. It linked a missense variant in DCLRE1C with V- and J-gene trimming of TCR beta. Immune exposure data for these donors was limited to CMV serostatus. The productive fraction for most TCR beta V segments was about 90% or about 30% in an earlier analysis.

PCR was performed using 60 Vbeta and 13 Jbeta primers. Here immunoSEQ multiplex PCR was the method, and the copy in TCRdb shows in-frame clones only, minus some. The sample lists 150,000 to 250,000 clones; approximately 80% were seen once. What was sequenced was PBMCs. The TCR originated in a boy aged 2-9 years in good health and CMV-seronegative. The chain has TRBV2 and TRBJ2-5; 9 bases fit TRBD2. CDR3 sequence: CASRIAGVETQYF. CDR3 coding DNA: TGTGCCAGCAGGATAGCGGGGGTAGAGACCCAGTACTTC.